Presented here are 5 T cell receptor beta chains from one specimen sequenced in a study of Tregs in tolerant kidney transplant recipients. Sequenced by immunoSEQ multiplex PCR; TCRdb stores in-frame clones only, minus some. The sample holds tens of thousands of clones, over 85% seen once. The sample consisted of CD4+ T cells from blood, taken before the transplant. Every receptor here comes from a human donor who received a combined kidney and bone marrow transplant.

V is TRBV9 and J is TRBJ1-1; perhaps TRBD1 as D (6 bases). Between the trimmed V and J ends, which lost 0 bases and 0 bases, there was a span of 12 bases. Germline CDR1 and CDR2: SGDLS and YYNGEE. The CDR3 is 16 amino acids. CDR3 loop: CASSVATGQMNTEAFF. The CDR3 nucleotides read TGTGCCAGCAGCGTAGCTACAGGACAGATGAACACTGAAGCTTTCTTT.

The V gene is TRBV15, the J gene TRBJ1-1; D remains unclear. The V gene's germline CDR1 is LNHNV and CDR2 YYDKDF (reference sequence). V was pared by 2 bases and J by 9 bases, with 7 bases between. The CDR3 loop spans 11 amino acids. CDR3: CATSRNSQAFF. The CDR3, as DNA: TGTGCCACCAGCAGAAACAGCCAAGCTTTCTTT.

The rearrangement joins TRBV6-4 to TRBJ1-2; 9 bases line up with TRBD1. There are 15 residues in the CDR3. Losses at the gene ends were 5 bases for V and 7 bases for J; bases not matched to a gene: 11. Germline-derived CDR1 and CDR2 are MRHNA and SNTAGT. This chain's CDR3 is CASSPGDRALRGYTF. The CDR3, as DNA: TGTGCCAGCAGTCCGGGGGACAGGGCACTACGTGGCTACACCTTC.

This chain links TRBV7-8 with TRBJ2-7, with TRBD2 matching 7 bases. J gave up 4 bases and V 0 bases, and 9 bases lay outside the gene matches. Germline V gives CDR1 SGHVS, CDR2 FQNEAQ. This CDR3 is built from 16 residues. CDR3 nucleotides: TGTGCCAGCAGCTTAGCCTTACGGCTAGCGGCTTACGAGCAGTACTTC. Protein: CASSLALRLAAYEQYF.

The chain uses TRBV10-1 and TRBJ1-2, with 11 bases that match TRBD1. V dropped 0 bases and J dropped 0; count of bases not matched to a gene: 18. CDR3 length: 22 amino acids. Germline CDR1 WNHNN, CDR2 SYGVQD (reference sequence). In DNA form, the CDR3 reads TGCGCCAGCAGTGAGTCAGGGACAGGGGGGTTTCAGACTCTTTTGGCTAACTATGGCTACACCTTC. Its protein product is CASSESGTGGFQTLLANYGYTF.